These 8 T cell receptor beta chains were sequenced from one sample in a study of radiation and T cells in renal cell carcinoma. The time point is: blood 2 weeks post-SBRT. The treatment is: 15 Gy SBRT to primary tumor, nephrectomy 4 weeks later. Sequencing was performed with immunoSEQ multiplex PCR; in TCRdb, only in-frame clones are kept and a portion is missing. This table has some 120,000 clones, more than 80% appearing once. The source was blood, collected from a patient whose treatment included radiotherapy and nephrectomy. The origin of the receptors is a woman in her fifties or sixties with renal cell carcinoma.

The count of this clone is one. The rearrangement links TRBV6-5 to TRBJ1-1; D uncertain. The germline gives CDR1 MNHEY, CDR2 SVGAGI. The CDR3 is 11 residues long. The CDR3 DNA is TGTGCTAGCTGGGGGAACACTGAAGCTTTCTTT. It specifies CASWGNTEAFF.

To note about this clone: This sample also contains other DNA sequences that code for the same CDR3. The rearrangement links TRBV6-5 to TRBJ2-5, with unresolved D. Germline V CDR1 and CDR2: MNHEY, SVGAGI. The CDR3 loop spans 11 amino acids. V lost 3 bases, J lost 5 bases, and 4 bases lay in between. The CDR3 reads CASSYLETQYF. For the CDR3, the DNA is TGTGCCAGCAGTTATTTGGAGACCCAGTACTTC.

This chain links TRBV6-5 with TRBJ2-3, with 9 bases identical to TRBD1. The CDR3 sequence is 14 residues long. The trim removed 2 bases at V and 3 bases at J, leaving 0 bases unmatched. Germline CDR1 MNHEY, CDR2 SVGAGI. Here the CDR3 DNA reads TGTGCCAGCAGTTACGGGACAGGGACAGATACGCAGTATTTT. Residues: CASSYGTGTDTQYF.

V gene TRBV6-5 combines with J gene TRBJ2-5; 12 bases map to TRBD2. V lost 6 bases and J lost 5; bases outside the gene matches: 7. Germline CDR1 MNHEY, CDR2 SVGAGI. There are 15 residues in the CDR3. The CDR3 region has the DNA TGTGCCAGCAGCCGGAGACTAGCGGGAGTTGAGACCCAGTACTTC. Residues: CASSRRLAGVETQYF.

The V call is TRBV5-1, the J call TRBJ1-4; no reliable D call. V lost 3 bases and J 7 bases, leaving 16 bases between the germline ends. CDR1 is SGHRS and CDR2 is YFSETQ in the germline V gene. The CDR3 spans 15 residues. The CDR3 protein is CASSSVGVRGEKLFF. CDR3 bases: TGCGCCAGCAGCTCCGTCGGGGTGCGGGGTGAAAAACTGTTTTTT.

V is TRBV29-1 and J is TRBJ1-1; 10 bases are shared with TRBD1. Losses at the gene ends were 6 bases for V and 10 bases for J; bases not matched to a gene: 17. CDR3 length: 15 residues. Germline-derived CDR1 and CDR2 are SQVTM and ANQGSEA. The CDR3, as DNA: TGCAGCGTAGGAACCGGGACAGGGGTCTCAATGGTAGCTTTCTTT. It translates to CSVGTGTGVSMVAFF. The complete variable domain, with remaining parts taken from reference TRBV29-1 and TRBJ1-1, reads SAVISQKPSRDICQRGTSLTIQCQVDSQVTMMFWYRQQPGQSLTLIATANQGSEATYESGFVIDKFPISRPNLTFSTLTVSNMSPEDSSIYLCSVGTGTGVSMVAFFGQGTRLTVV.

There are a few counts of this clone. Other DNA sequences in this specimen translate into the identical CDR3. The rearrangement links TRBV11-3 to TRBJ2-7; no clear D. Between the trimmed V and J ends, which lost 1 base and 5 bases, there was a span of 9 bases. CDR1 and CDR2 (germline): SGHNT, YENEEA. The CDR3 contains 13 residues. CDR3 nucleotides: TGTGCCAGCAGCTTAGGGTATAGGGACGAGCAGTACTTC. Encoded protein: CASSLGYRDEQYF.

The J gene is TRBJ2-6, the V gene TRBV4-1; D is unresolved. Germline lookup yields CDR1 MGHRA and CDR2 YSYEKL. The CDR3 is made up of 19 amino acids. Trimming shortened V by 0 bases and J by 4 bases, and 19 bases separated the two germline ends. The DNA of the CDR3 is TGCGCCAGCAGCCAAGATCGATTCCCCACTCTAATCGGGGCCAACGTCCTGACTTTC. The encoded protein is CASSQDRFPTLIGANVLTF.